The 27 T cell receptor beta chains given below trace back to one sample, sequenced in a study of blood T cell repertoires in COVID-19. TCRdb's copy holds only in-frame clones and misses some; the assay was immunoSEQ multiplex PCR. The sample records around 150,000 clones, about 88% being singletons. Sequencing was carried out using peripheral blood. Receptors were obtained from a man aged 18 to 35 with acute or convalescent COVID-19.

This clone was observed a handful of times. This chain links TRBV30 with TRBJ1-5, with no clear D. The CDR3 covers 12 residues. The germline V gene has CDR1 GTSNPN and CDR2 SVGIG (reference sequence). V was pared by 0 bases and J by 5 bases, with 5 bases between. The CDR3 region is CAWSVGDQPQHF. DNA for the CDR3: TGTGCCTGGAGTGTGGGAGATCAGCCCCAGCATTTT. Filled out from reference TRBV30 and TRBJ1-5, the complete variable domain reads SQTIHQWPATLVQPVGSPLSLECTVEGTSNPNLYWYRQAAGRGLQLLFYSVGIGQISSEVPQNLSASRPQDRQFILSSKKLLLSDSGFYLCAWSVGDQPQHFGDGTRLSIL.

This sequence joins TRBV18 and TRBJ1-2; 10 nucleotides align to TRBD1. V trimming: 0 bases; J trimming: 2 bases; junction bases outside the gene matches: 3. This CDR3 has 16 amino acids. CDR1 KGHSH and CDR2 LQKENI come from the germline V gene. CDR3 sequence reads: CASSPPKGQGNYGYTF. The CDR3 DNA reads TGTGCCAGCTCACCACCCAAGGGACAGGGGAACTATGGCTACACCTTC.

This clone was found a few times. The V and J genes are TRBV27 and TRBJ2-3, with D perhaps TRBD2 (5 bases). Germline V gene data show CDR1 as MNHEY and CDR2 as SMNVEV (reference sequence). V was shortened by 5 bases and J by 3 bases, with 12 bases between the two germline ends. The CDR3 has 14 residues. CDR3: CASSPGIGTDTQYF. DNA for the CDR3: TGTGCCAGCAGTCCCGGGATTGGTACAGATACGCAGTATTTT.

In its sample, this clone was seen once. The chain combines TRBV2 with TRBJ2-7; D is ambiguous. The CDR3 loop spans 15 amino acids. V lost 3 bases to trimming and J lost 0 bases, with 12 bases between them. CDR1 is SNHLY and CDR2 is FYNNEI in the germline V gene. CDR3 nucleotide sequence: TGTGCCAGCAGTGATAGGTTTGCAGGCTCCTACGAGCAGTACTTC. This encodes CASSDRFAGSYEQYF. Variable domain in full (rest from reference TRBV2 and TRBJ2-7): EPEVTQTPSHQVTQMGQEVILRCVPISNHLYFYWYRQILGQKVEFLVSFYNNEISEKSEIFDDQFSVERPDGSNFTLKIRSTKLEDSAMYFCASSDRFAGSYEQYFGPGTRLTVT.

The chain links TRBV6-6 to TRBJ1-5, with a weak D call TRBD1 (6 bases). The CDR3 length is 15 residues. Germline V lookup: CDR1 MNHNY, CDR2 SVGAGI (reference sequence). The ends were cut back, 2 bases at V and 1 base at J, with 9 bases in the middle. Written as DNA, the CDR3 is TGTGCCAGCAGTTACCGGGACAACAGCAATCAGCCCCAGCATTTT. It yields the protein CASSYRDNSNQPQHF.

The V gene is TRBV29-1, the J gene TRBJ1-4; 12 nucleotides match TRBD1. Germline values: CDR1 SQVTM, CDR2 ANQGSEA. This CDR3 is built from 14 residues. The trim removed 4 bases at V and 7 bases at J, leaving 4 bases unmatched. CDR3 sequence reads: CSVGGTGGSEKLFF. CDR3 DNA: TGCAGCGTTGGTGGGACAGGGGGCAGTGAAAAACTGTTTTTT.

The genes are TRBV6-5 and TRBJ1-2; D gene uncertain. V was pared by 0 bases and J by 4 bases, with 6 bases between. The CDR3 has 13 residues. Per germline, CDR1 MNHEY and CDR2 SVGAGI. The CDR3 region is CASSYSMRYGYTF. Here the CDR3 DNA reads TGTGCCAGCAGTTACTCGATGCGCTATGGCTACACCTTC.

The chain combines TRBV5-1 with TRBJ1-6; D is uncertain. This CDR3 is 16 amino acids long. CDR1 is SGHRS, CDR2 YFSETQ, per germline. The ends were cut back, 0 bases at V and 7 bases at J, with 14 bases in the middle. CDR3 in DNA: TGCGCCAGCAGCTTGGATGGAGGGAGGACCAATTCACCCCTCCACTTT. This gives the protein CASSLDGGRTNSPLHF.

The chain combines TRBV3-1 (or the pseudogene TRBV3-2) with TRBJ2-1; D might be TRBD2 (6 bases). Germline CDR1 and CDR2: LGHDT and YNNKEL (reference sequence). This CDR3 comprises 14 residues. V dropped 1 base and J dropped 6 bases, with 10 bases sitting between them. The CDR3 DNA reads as TGTGCCAGCAGCCAAGGGGGTAGCGGCAATGAGCAGTTCTTC. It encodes CASSQGGSGNEQFF.

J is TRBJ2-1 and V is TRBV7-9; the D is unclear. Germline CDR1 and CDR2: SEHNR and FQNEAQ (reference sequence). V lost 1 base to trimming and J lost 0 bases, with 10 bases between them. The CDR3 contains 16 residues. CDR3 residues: CASSLVSVLSYNEQFF. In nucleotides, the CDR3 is TGTGCCAGCAGCTTAGTTTCGGTCCTCTCCTACAATGAGCAGTTCTTC. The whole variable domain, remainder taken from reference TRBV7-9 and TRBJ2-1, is DTGVSQNPRHKITKRGQNVTFRCDPISEHNRLYWYRQTLGQGPEFLTYFQNEAQLEKSRLLSDRFSAERPKGSFSTLEIQRTEQGDSAMYLCASSLVSVLSYNEQFFGPGTRLTVL.

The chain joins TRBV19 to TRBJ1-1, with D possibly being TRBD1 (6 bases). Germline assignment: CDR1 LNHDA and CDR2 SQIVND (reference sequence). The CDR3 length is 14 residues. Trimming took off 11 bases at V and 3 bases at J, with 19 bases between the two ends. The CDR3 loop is CASKGRGGHTEAFF. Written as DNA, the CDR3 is TGTGCCTCAAAAGGGAGGGGGGGACACACTGAAGCTTTCTTT.

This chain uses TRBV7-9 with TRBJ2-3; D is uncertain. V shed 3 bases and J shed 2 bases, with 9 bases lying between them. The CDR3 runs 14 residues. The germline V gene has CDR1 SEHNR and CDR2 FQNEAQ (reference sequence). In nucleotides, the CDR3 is TGTGCCAGCAGCTTCCGCACAACCACAGATACGCAGTATTTT. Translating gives CASSFRTTTDTQYF.

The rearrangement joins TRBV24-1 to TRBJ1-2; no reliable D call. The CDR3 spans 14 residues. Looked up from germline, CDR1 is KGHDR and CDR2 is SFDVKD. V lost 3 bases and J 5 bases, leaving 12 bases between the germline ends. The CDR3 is CATSDPRSIYGYTF. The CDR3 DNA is TGTGCCACCAGTGATCCGCGGTCTATATATGGCTACACCTTC.

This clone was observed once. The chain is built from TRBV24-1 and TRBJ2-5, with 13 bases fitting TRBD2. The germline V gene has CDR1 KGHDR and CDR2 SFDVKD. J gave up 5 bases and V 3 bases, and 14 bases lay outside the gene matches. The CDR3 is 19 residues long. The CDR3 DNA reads TGTGCCACCAGTGATCCGAGACTAGCGGGGGGTAGTACGAGGGAGACCCAGTACTTC. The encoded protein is CATSDPRLAGGSTRETQYF.

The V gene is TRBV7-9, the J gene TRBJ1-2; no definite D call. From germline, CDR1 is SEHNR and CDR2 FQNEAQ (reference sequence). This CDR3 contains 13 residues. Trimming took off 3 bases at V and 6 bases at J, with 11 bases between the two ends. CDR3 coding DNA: TGTGCCAGCAGCTTTAGTTCCGGGGATGGCTACACCTTC. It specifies CASSFSSGDGYTF.

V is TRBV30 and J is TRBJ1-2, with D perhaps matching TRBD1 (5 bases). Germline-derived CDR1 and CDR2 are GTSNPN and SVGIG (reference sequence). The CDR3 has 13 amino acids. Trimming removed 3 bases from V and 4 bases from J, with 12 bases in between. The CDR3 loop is CAWRTDKPYGYTF. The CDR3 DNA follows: TGTGCCTGGAGGACGGACAAGCCCTATGGCTACACCTTC.

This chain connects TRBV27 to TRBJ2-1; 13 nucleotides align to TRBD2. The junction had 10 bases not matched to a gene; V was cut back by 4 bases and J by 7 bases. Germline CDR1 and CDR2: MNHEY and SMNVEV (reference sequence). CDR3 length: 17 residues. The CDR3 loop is CASSYLLAGGPLNEQFF. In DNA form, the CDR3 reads TGTGCCAGCAGTTACCTACTAGCGGGGGGGCCGTTGAATGAGCAGTTCTTC.

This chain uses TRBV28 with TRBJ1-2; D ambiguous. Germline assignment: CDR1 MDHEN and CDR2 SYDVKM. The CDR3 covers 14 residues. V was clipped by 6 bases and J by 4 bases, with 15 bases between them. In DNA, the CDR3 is TGTGCCAGCAGCCAACCCCCAGGAAGCTATGGCTACACCTTC. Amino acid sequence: CASSQPPGSYGYTF.

The CDR3 DNA sequence: TGTGCCAGCAGACCTAGACGGCTGGGCACTGAAGCTTTCTTT. Its protein is CASRPRRLGTEAFF. The chain employs TRBV6-5 and TRBJ1-1, with D hard to call. Germline values: CDR1 MNHEY, CDR2 SVGAGI. The CDR3 spans 14 residues. Trimming stripped 6 bases from V and 4 bases from J, with 15 bases between.

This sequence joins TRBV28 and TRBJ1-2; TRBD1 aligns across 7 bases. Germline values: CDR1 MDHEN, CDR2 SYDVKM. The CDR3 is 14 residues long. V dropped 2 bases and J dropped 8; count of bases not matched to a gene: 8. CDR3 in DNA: TGTGCCAGCAGTTTACCAACAGGGGCTAAAGGCTACACCTTC. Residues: CASSLPTGAKGYTF.

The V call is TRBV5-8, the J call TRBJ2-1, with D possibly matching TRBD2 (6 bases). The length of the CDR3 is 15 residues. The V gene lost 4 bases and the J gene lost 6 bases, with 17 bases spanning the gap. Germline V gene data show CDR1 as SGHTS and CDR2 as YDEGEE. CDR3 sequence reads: CASSPGDGRSNEQFF. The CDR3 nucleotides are TGTGCCAGCAGCCCGGGGGATGGACGGTCCAATGAGCAGTTCTTC.

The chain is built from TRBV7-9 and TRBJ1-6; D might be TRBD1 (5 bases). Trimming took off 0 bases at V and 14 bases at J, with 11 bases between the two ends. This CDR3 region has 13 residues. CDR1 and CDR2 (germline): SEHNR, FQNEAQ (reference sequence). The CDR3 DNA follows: TGTGCCAGCAGCTTAGCGGCAGGGTCAACCCTCCACTTT. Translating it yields CASSLAAGSTLHF. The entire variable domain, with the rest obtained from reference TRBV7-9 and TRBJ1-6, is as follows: DTGVSQNPRHKITKRGQNVTFRCDPISEHNRLYWYRQTLGQGPEFLTYFQNEAQLEKSRLLSDRFSAERPKGSFSTLEIQRTEQGDSAMYLCASSLAAGSTLHFGNGTRLTVT.

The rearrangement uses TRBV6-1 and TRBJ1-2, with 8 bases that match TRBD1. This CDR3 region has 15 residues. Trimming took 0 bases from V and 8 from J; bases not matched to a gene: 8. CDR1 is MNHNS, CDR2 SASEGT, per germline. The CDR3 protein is CASSEAPQGAQGYTF. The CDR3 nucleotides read TGTGCCAGCAGTGAAGCTCCTCAGGGGGCTCAAGGCTACACCTTC.

The CDR3 DNA is TGTGCCAGCAGCGTAGTCGAGGGAAATAATGAAAAACTGTTTTTT. This translates into CASSVVEGNNEKLFF. V usage is TRBV9 and J usage is TRBJ1-4; D remains ambiguous. There are 15 residues in the CDR3. V lost 0 bases, J lost 4 bases, and 10 bases lay in between. CDR1 and CDR2 (germline): SGDLS, YYNGEE. Combining the CDR3 with reference TRBV9 and TRBJ1-4 gives the whole variable domain DSGVTQTPKHLITATGQRVTLRCSPRSGDLSVYWYQQSLDQGLQFLIQYYNGEERAKGNILERFSAQQFPDLHSELNLSSLELGDSALYFCASSVVEGNNEKLFFGSGTQLSVL.

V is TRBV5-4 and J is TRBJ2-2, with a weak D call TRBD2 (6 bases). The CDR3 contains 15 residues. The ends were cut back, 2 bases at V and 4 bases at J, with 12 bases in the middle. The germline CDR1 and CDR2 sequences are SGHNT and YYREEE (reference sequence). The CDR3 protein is CASSLAPGGTGELFF. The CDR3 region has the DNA TGTGCCAGCAGCTTAGCCCCCGGGGGCACCGGGGAGCTGTTTTTT.

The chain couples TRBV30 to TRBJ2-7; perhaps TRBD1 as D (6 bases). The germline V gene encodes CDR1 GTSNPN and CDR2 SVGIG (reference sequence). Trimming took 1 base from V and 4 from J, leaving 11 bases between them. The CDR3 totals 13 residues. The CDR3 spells CAWSGGREYEQYF. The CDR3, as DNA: TGTGCCTGGAGTGGGGGGCGAGAATACGAGCAGTACTTC.

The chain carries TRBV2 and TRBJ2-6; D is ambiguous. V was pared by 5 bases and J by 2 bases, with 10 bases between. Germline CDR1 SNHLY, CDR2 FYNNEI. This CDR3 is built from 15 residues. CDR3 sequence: CASSRRVAGANVLTF. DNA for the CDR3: TGTGCCAGCAGTCGCCGGGTGGCTGGGGCCAACGTCCTGACTTTC.